One sample yielded the 26 T cell receptor beta chains listed below, sequenced in a study of response to subunit inactivated influenza vaccine. One entry per CDR3 protein, called by TCRdb with MiXCR from the RT-PCR reads. In the table there are over 650,000 distinct CDR3 sequences, about a fifth of which are singletons. The sequences come from PBMCs from blood, collected roughly 5 days after vaccination. The receptors derive from a man in his fifties who received an inactivated influenza vaccine.

The chain has TRBV7-2 and TRBJ2-5; D possibly corresponds to TRBD2 (8 bases). Per germline, CDR1 SGHTA and CDR2 FQGNSA. This CDR3 has 15 residues. Trimming stripped 4 bases from V and 5 bases from J, with 17 bases between. CDR3 region: CASSSTGGGWETQYF. DNA for the CDR3: TGTGCCAGCAGCTCCACGGGAGGGGGCTGGGAGACCCAGTACTTC.

V usage is TRBV6-1 and J usage is TRBJ2-7, with 7 bases matching TRBD2. Germline V gives CDR1 MNHNS, CDR2 SASEGT. V dropped 3 bases and J dropped 7; count of bases not matched to a gene: 18. The CDR3 is made up of 17 amino acids. The CDR3 DNA follows: TGTGCCAGCAGTGACCCCCGTGGGGGGGAAGTTCAAAAGGAGCAGTACTTC. Encoded protein: CASSDPRGGEVQKEQYF.

This clonotype was seen only once. V is TRBV12-3 or TRBV12-4 and J is TRBJ2-1; 7 nucleotides agree with TRBD2. V was clipped by 6 bases and J by 2 bases; unmatched bases: 19. There are 19 residues in the CDR3. The CDR3 DNA sequence: TGTGCCAGCAGCCCCTCGGTCTGGGCGGGAGCTAATCCCTACAATGAGCAGTTCTTC. This codes for CASSPSVWAGANPYNEQFF.

J is TRBJ2-5 and V is TRBV20-1, with TRBD1 matching over 8 bases. The CDR3 contains 14 residues. Germline V gives CDR1 DFQATT, CDR2 SNEGSKA (reference sequence). The V gene end was trimmed by 5 bases and the J gene end by 1 base; junction bases not matched to a gene: 6. CDR3 DNA: TGCAGTGCTTCCCGGACAGGGACCCAAGAGACCCAGTACTTC. Its translation: CSASRTGTQETQYF.

In regard to this clonotype: An end of the junction does not agree with germline; a read error may underlie this. This chain uses TRBV7-9 with TRBJ1-1; 9 nucleotides line up with TRBD1. The CDR3 runs 14 residues. Germline CDR1 SEHNR, CDR2 FQNEAQ (reference sequence). The CDR3 spells CASSLYSRTGEVFF. CDR3 coding DNA: TGTGCCAGCAGCTTATATTCGAGGACAGGGGAAGTTTTCTTT.

This clonotype has only a few counts. The chain recombines TRBV6-1 with TRBJ1-5; D may be TRBD1 (6 bases). The CDR3 sequence is 14 residues long. CDR1 is MNHNS, CDR2 SASEGT, per germline. V shed 11 bases and J shed 1 base, with 15 bases lying between them. CDR3 in DNA: TGTGCCTCCCGAGGGGGGAAGAGCAATCAGCCCCAGCATTTT. This codes for CASRGGKSNQPQHF.

This clonotype was recorded a few times. This chain links TRBV5-1 with TRBJ2-1; TRBD1 is a possible D gene (5 bases). Trimming stripped 7 bases from V and 0 bases from J, with 17 bases between. The CDR3 consists of 16 residues. Germline loops: CDR1 SGHRS, CDR2 YFSETQ. CDR3 protein: CASYTGHASSYNEQFF. DNA for the CDR3: TGCGCCAGCTATACCGGACACGCGAGCTCCTACAATGAGCAGTTCTTC.

The chain links TRBV7-2 to TRBJ2-1, with 15 nucleotides matching TRBD2. The ends lost 5 bases at V and 9 bases at J; junction bases unmatched: 11. Germline assignment: CDR1 SGHTA and CDR2 FQGNSA. The CDR3 has 17 amino acids. CDR3 coding DNA: TGTGCCAGCAGCCCGCCGGGACTAGCGGGGGGTATGGGTGAGCAGTTCTTC. Encoded protein: CASSPPGLAGGMGEQFF.

This clonotype was counted only a few times. This chain joins TRBV28 and TRBJ2-5, with 9 nucleotides matching TRBD1. Germline V gene sequence: CDR1 MDHEN, CDR2 SYDVKM. V lost 6 bases and J lost 1; bases outside the gene matches: 12. CDR3 length: 17 residues. CDR3 DNA sequence: TGTGCCAGCAGCTCATTCTGGGACAGGGCCATCCAAGAGACCCAGTACTTC. It translates to CASSSFWDRAIQETQYF. The full variable domain, its missing parts supplied by reference TRBV28 and TRBJ2-5, is DVKVTQSSRYLVKRTGEKVFLECVQDMDHENMFWYRQDPGLGLRLIYFSYDVKMKEKGDIPEGYSVSREKKERFSLILESASTNQTSMYLCASSSFWDRAIQETQYFGPGTRLLVL.

This clonotype was detected ten times or more. The chain couples TRBV10-1 to TRBJ2-7; weak D call: TRBD1 (6 bases). CDR1 and CDR2 (germline): WNHNN, SYGVQD (reference sequence). V lost 5 bases and J 2 bases, leaving 10 bases between the germline ends. CDR3 size: 13 residues. The chain's CDR3 is CASSRDNTYEQYF. In nucleotides, the CDR3 is TGCGCCAGCAGTCGGGACAATACCTACGAGCAGTACTTC.

V is TRBV7-2 and J is TRBJ2-5, with a weak D call TRBD1 (5 bases). The germline V and J ends were trimmed by 5 bases and 5 bases, with 21 bases remaining between them. CDR3 length equals 16 residues. Germline CDR1 and CDR2: SGHTA and FQGNSA. The DNA for the CDR3 is TGTGCCAGCAGCACCCGAACAGGAAACCCCACTGAGACCCAGTACTTC. Protein sequence: CASSTRTGNPTETQYF.

The sample holds a few counts of this clonotype. V is TRBV5-1 and J is TRBJ2-5; TRBD2 agrees at 13 bases. This CDR3 contains 15 residues. CDR1 and CDR2 (germline): SGHRS, YFSETQ. The junction had 5 bases not matched to a gene; V was cut back by 4 bases and J by 5 bases. The CDR3 bases are TGCGCCAGCAGCACCACGGGACTAGCGGGGGAGACCCAGTACTTC. It yields the protein CASSTTGLAGETQYF. The full variable domain, in which reference TRBV5-1 and TRBJ2-5 provide the parts outside the CDR3, is KAGVTQTPRYLIKTRGQQVTLSCSPISGHRSVSWYQQTPGQGLQFLFEYFSETQRNKGNFPGRFSGRQFSNSRSEMNVSTLELGDSALYLCASSTTGLAGETQYFGPGTRLLVL.

This clonotype has a handful of counts. The chain uses TRBV15 and TRBJ2-7; D may correspond to TRBD1 or TRBD2 (7 bases each). The germline V gene encodes CDR1 LNHNV and CDR2 YYDKDF (reference sequence). The CDR3 is made up of 15 amino acids. Trimming took 0 bases from V and 5 from J, leaving 14 bases between them. CDR3 loop: CATSRDRGGFNEQYF. The CDR3 nucleotides read TGTGCCACCAGCAGAGACAGGGGGGGCTTCAACGAGCAGTACTTC.

In its sample, this clonotype was seen many times. The chain links TRBV12-3 or TRBV12-4 to TRBJ2-2; no firm D call. This CDR3 is built from 14 residues. V was clipped by 1 base and J by 4 bases, with 7 bases between them. In DNA form, the CDR3 reads TGTGCCAGCAGTTTAGGGTCTCGCACCGGGGAGCTGTTTTTT. Its protein is CASSLGSRTGELFF.

This clonotype was seen a handful of times. The V gene is TRBV7-2, the J gene TRBJ2-5, with 10 bases matching TRBD2. J gave up 0 bases and V 4 bases, and 8 bases lay outside the gene matches. CDR1 SGHTA and CDR2 FQGNSA come from the germline V gene. The CDR3 extends over 17 amino acids. The CDR3 spells CASSSLAGLIYQETQYF. Written as DNA, the CDR3 is TGTGCCAGCAGCTCACTAGCGGGACTAATATACCAAGAGACCCAGTACTTC.

The rearrangement links TRBV12-3 or TRBV12-4 to TRBJ1-5, with D maybe TRBD1 (6 bases). Deletions cut 5 bases from V and 1 base from J, with 15 bases between. The CDR3 is 16 residues long. The CDR3 nucleotides are TGTGCCAGCAGTCCCGTCAGGGGTGGGAGCAATCAGCCCCAGCATTTT. Amino acids: CASSPVRGGSNQPQHF.

The chain is built from TRBV12-3 or TRBV12-4 and TRBJ1-1; a possible D gene is TRBD1 (5 bases). The CDR3 loop spans 11 amino acids. Trimming pared 6 bases from V and 10 bases from J, leaving 12 bases between. DNA for the CDR3: TGTGCCAGCAGCCCAGGGTTGGGAGCTTTCTTT. Translation: CASSPGLGAFF.

J is TRBJ2-1 and V is TRBV7-9; no clear D. The CDR3 loop spans 14 amino acids. CDR1 SEHNR and CDR2 FQNEAQ come from the germline V gene (reference sequence). Trimming cost V 1 base and J 7 bases, with 11 bases left between them. The CDR3 DNA reads as TGTGCCAGCAGCTTAGGCCCGGGTGGGAATGAGCAGTTCTTC. The encoded protein is CASSLGPGGNEQFF.

This clonotype was seen more than once but under ten times. This sequence joins TRBV4-3 and TRBJ2-5; D gene uncertain. Trimming shortened V by 1 base and J by 5 bases, and 14 bases separated the two germline ends. Germline CDR1 and CDR2: LGHNA and YSLEER. The CDR3 extends over 15 amino acids. CDR3 in DNA: TGCGCCAGCAGCCAAGGACCTGGCCTCGGGGAGACCCAGTACTTC. This codes for CASSQGPGLGETQYF.

Details on this clonotype: One end of the junction varies from germline; a read error may be responsible. The chain links TRBV7-9 to TRBJ1-4; weak D call: TRBD1 (5 bases). This CDR3 has 15 residues. The germline V gene has CDR1 SEHNR and CDR2 FQNEAQ (reference sequence). In nucleotides, the CDR3 is TGTGCCAGCAGCCTGGGGGGGATCACTAATGAAAAACTTTTTTTT. It yields the protein CASSLGGITNEKLFF.

This clonotype was seen a handful of times. V and J are TRBV25-1 and TRBJ2-1; TRBD2 matches at 7 bases. CDR3 size: 14 residues. The germline V gene encodes CDR1 MGHDK and CDR2 SYGVNS. The ends lost 1 base at V and 11 bases at J; junction bases unmatched: 8. CDR3 region: CASSEFWGLTKQFF. DNA for the CDR3: TGTGCCAGCAGTGAATTTTGGGGACTAACAAAGCAGTTCTTC.

This clonotype was recorded many times. The genes are TRBV12-3 or TRBV12-4 and TRBJ1-1; the D gene is possibly TRBD1 (6 bases). Trimming pared 6 bases from V and 11 bases from J, leaving 19 bases between. The CDR3 covers 13 residues. The CDR3 protein is CASRLQGLQLAFF. Here the CDR3 DNA reads TGTGCCAGCAGACTACAGGGCCTCCAGTTGGCTTTCTTT.

This clonotype was counted a few times. This chain connects TRBV4-3 to TRBJ2-5, with D possibly called TRBD1 or TRBD2 (6 bases each). CDR3 size: 15 residues. The V end was cut by 3 bases, the J end by 4 bases, with 15 bases between. Germline values: CDR1 LGHNA, CDR2 YSLEER. The CDR3 sequence is CASSQGKGGIETQYF. The CDR3 nucleotides read TGCGCCAGCAGCCAGGGGAAAGGGGGGATAGAGACCCAGTACTTC.

The rearrangement links TRBV10-3 to TRBJ2-3, with D perhaps TRBD1 or TRBD2 (5 bases each). Germline-derived CDR1 and CDR2 are ENHRY and SYGVKD. The CDR3 extends over 17 amino acids. Trimming took off 4 bases at V and 6 bases at J, with 23 bases between the two ends. The CDR3 coding sequence is TGTGCCATCAGTGGGGGTAAGGGAAGAGGGACCCCGGATACGCAGTATTTT. This translates into CAISGGKGRGTPDTQYF.

This clonotype came up many times. The CDR3 region is CASSLDPGLAGEETQYF. CDR3 nucleotide sequence: TGTGCCAGCAGCTTAGACCCGGGACTAGCGGGGGAAGAGACCCAGTACTTC. The chain combines TRBV7-9 with TRBJ2-5, with 14 bases fitting TRBD2. The CDR3 loop spans 17 amino acids. CDR1 is SEHNR, CDR2 FQNEAQ, per germline (reference sequence). J was trimmed by 3 bases and V by 1 base; bases with no gene match: 4.

The V call is TRBV5-1, the J call TRBJ2-7; D is possibly TRBD2 (6 bases). This CDR3 has 13 amino acids. V was pared by 2 bases and J by 3 bases, with 9 bases between. Germline V gene lookup returns CDR1 SGHRS and CDR2 YFSETQ. DNA for the CDR3: TGCGCCAGCAGCTTCACGGGGGACTACGAGCAGTACTTC. This gives the protein CASSFTGDYEQYF. The full variable domain, rest sourced from reference TRBV5-1 and TRBJ2-7, is KAGVTQTPRYLIKTRGQQVTLSCSPISGHRSVSWYQQTPGQGLQFLFEYFSETQRNKGNFPGRFSGRQFSNSRSEMNVSTLELGDSALYLCASSFTGDYEQYFGPGTRLTVT.